This T cell receptor (beta chain) was captured by sequencing in a study of CD8 T cells in ankylosing spondylitis. TCRdb ran MiXCR on the 5' RACE reads and lists one entry per CDR3 protein. This table has under 200,000 distinct CDR3 sequences, 8.5% to 10% appearing once. In regard to this clonotype: What it binds is not known.

Study-level findings and limits: Disease-linked clones were reportedly significantly enriched in matched ankylosing spondylitis synovial fluid. Seemingly distinctive of ankylosing spondylitis blood was a TCR beta motif formed by eight highly homologous variants.

CDR1 is DFQATT and CDR2 is SNEGSKA in the germline V gene (reference sequence). The V gene end was trimmed by 1 base and the J gene end by 8 bases; junction bases not matched to a gene: 4. The CDR3 spans 12 residues. The specimen sequenced was blood, either unsorted or a sorted T cell fraction (not recorded which). The sequence was obtained from a female donor with ankylosing spondylitis or in good health (not recorded which). The V and J genes are TRBV20-1 and TRBJ1-1; the match to TRBD1 covers 7 bases. CDR3 protein: CSARGGTAEAFF. CDR3 nucleotides: TGCAGTGCTAGAGGGGGGACAGCCGAAGCTTTCTTT.